This T cell receptor beta chain emerged from a study of blood T cell repertoires in COVID-19. The overall study: The samples span acute and convalescent COVID-19 from the United States, Italy and Spain.

CDR3 length: 14 amino acids. Germline V gives CDR1 SGHAT, CDR2 FQNNGV. A note on this clone: A read error may account for a junction end that differs from germline.

Assay: immunoSEQ multiplex PCR; the TCRdb copy retains only in-frame clones and omits some. The sample has some 66,000 clones, about nine tenths seen once. The sample was peripheral blood. The sequence came from a human donor in a cohort sampled during active COVID-19. The chain is built from TRBV11-2 and TRBJ2-1; 8 bases fit TRBD2. The CDR3 loop is CASSLAGLNNEQFF. CDR3 nucleotide sequence: TGTGCCAGCAGTTTAGCGGGACTGAACAATGAGCAGTTCTTC.